Listed here are 20 T cell receptor beta chains from one sample, sequenced in a study of cytomegalovirus exposure and HLA in healthy donors. The method was immunoSEQ multiplex PCR; TCRdb's version includes in-frame clones alone and lacks a portion of them. This sample has 250,000 or so clones; approximately 87% occur once, and the top ten carry 2.6%. The sample was PBMCs. The receptors originated from a young man in good health and CMV-seronegative.

CDR3 sequence reads: CASIPPDSYMNTEAFF. The CDR3 nucleotides are TGTGCCAGTATCCCCCCTGACAGTTACATGAACACTGAAGCTTTCTTT. The rearrangement uses TRBV19 and TRBJ1-1, with D perhaps matching TRBD1 (5 bases). The CDR3 is made up of 16 amino acids. Deletions cut 7 bases from V and 0 bases from J, with 18 bases between. The germline CDR1 and CDR2 sequences are LNHDA and SQIVND (reference sequence).

The count of this clone is one. The chain is built from TRBV28 and TRBJ1-1; 8 positions match TRBD1. CDR1 and CDR2 (germline): MDHEN, SYDVKM. With 7 bases clipped from V and 5 bases from J, the junction kept 6 bases outside the gene matches. The CDR3 is 13 amino acids. The CDR3 loop is CASTPTGVTEAFF. The CDR3 coding sequence is TGTGCCAGCACCCCGACAGGGGTAACTGAAGCTTTCTTT.

The J gene is TRBJ1-1, the V gene TRBV4-2; D possibly corresponds to TRBD1 (6 bases). Germline lookup yields CDR1 LGHNA and CDR2 YNFKEQ. V lost 0 bases, J lost 4 bases, and 21 bases lay in between. CDR3 length: 18 amino acids. The CDR3 nucleotides read TGTGCCAGCAGCCAAGAGTCCCGGCTTGGGGGGGCGGGCACTGAAGCTTTCTTT. This gives the protein CASSQESRLGGAGTEAFF.

V is TRBV7-9 and J is TRBJ2-7, with D possibly TRBD2 on 5 matching bases. V was clipped by 5 bases and J by 2 bases, with 10 bases between them. This CDR3 has 13 amino acids. Germline V CDR1 and CDR2: SEHNR, FQNEAQ (reference sequence). The DNA of the CDR3 is TGTGCCAGCAGCCTCGGGGTCCCCTACGAGCAGTACTTC. This codes for CASSLGVPYEQYF.

The chain links TRBV4-3 to TRBJ2-3, with 7 bases that match TRBD2. CDR3 length: 18 residues. Trimming cost V 3 bases and J 2 bases; bases outside gene matches: 14. The germline V gene encodes CDR1 LGHNA and CDR2 YSLEER. The CDR3 sequence is CASSQVLEASGLTDTQYF. The CDR3 nucleotides read TGCGCCAGCAGCCAGGTATTAGAGGCTAGCGGACTCACAGATACGCAGTATTTT.

This chain links TRBV25-1 with TRBJ1-4; no clear D. The germline gives CDR1 MGHDK, CDR2 SYGVNS. V lost 2 bases to trimming and J lost 8 bases, with 18 bases between them. This CDR3 is built from 16 residues. This CDR3 is CASSEATGNSGEKLFF. CDR3 in DNA: TGTGCCAGCAGTGAAGCTACCGGGAATTCGGGAGAAAAACTGTTTTTT.

The J gene is TRBJ1-2, the V gene TRBV28; TRBD1 matches at 7 bases. Germline loops: CDR1 MDHEN, CDR2 SYDVKM. Trimming removed 3 bases from V and 4 bases from J; junction bases left unmatched: 8. This CDR3 has 15 residues. The CDR3 loop reads CASSFQGVAVYGYTF. In DNA, the CDR3 is TGTGCCAGCAGTTTTCAGGGGGTCGCGGTCTATGGCTACACCTTC.

The chain employs TRBV15 and TRBJ1-5; TRBD1 might be the D (6 bases). Trimming removed 3 bases at V and 3 bases at J, with 9 bases between. CDR1 is LNHNV and CDR2 is YYDKDF in the germline V gene (reference sequence). This CDR3 has 14 amino acids. The CDR3 reads CATSSGQINQPQHF. CDR3 nucleotide sequence: TGTGCCACCAGCAGTGGACAGATCAATCAGCCCCAGCATTTT.

This sequence joins TRBV9 and TRBJ1-3; no definite D call. V was trimmed by 4 bases and J by 0 bases, leaving 8 bases between them. The CDR3 consists of 14 residues. In germline, CDR1 is SGDLS, CDR2 YYNGEE. CDR3 residues: CASSYTVSGNTIYF. The CDR3, as DNA: TGTGCCAGCAGCTATACAGTCTCTGGAAACACCATATATTTT.

The V and J genes are TRBV25-1 and TRBJ2-7; D unclear. Germline-derived CDR1 and CDR2 are MGHDK and SYGVNS. The CDR3 sequence is 12 residues long. Trimming removed 4 bases from V and 3 bases from J, with 7 bases in between. This chain's CDR3 is CASSAYNYEQYF. CDR3 bases: TGTGCCAGCAGTGCTTACAACTACGAGCAGTACTTC.

J is TRBJ2-1 and V is TRBV19, with D maybe TRBD1 (5 bases). CDR3 length: 13 residues. V was pared by 7 bases and J by 6 bases, with 13 bases between. CDR1 LNHDA and CDR2 SQIVND come from the germline V gene (reference sequence). CDR3 sequence (DNA): TGTGCCAGTATGAGCGACAGCTTCAATGAGCAGTTCTTC. Protein: CASMSDSFNEQFF.

The chain carries TRBV21-1 and TRBJ2-7; the D call in the table, TRBD1, was not verified against the DNA. TRBV21-1 counts as a pseudogene. This CDR3 region has 16 residues. CDR3 coding DNA: TGTGCCAGCAGCAAGGGATCGAACAGGGGTCCCTACGAGCAGTACTTC. This gives the protein CASSKGSNRGPYEQYF.

The rearrangement joins TRBV7-3 to TRBJ1-6, with D uncertain. This CDR3 is built from 12 residues. V was clipped by 2 bases and J by 12 bases, with 8 bases between them. CDR1 and CDR2 from the germline V gene are SGHTA and FQGTGA. The CDR3 nucleotides read TGTGCCAGCAGCTTAGGTCGGGGACCCCTCCACTTT. As protein: CASSLGRGPLHF.

This chain connects TRBV28 to TRBJ1-1; no clear D gene. The CDR3 is 12 amino acids. V lost 7 bases and J lost 3, with 9 bases in between. Looked up from germline, CDR1 is MDHEN and CDR2 is SYDVKM. Here the CDR3 reads CASTSRDTEAFF. In nucleotides, the CDR3 is TGTGCCAGCACCTCCCGGGACACTGAAGCTTTCTTT.

The chain has TRBV9 and TRBJ2-1; D is unclear. V was pared by 0 bases and J by 7 bases, with 14 bases between. CDR3 length: 15 amino acids. The germline V gene encodes CDR1 SGDLS and CDR2 YYNGEE. CDR3 bases: TGTGCCAGCAGCGTAGGGTTAGGCGGAATAAATGAGCAGTTCTTC. Residues: CASSVGLGGINEQFF.

The V and J genes are TRBV4-2 and TRBJ2-7, with D possibly being TRBD1 (6 bases). Germline values: CDR1 LGHNA, CDR2 YNFKEQ. The CDR3 sequence is 15 residues long. V was trimmed by 4 bases and J by 7 bases, leaving 20 bases between them. In DNA form, the CDR3 reads TGTGCCAGCAGCCCAACACCCAGGGGATTCGGAGAGCAGTACTTC. This sequence encodes CASSPTPRGFGEQYF.

The CDR3 sequence: CAKSAGTGNTIYF. DNA for the CDR3: TGTGCCAAATCGGCGGGGACTGGAAACACCATATATTTT. The chain joins TRBV2 to TRBJ1-3; D ambiguous. The CDR3 covers 13 residues. V was pared by 10 bases and J by 2 bases, with 12 bases between. Germline-derived CDR1 and CDR2 are SNHLY and FYNNEI.

The chain carries TRBV30 and TRBJ2-3; 9 positions match TRBD1. V lost 3 bases and J lost 1; bases outside the gene matches: 11. Germline V gene lookup returns CDR1 GTSNPN and CDR2 SVGIG (reference sequence). The CDR3 runs to 17 residues. The CDR3 bases are TGTGCCTGGAGAAAGCACTCGACAGGGGGACGCACAGATACGCAGTATTTT. The encoded protein is CAWRKHSTGGRTDTQYF.

This chain links TRBV9 with TRBJ1-1; possibly TRBD1 for D (5 bases). CDR3 length: 13 residues. From germline, CDR1 is SGDLS and CDR2 YYNGEE. V lost 0 bases, J lost 11 bases, and 14 bases lay in between. CDR3 in DNA: TGTGCCAGCAGCGTAGATCAGGGAGGTGATGCTTTCTTT. Its protein product is CASSVDQGGDAFF.

The chain combines TRBV6-6 with TRBJ2-1; 7 bases match TRBD2. Germline CDR1 is MNHNY and CDR2 is SVGAGI (reference sequence). Trimming at V came to 2 bases and at J to 8 bases, leaving 6 bases not matched to a gene. The CDR3 covers 14 residues. In nucleotides, the CDR3 is TGTGCCAGCAGTTACCCCGGGACTACACATGAGCAGTTCTTC. Its translation: CASSYPGTTHEQFF.